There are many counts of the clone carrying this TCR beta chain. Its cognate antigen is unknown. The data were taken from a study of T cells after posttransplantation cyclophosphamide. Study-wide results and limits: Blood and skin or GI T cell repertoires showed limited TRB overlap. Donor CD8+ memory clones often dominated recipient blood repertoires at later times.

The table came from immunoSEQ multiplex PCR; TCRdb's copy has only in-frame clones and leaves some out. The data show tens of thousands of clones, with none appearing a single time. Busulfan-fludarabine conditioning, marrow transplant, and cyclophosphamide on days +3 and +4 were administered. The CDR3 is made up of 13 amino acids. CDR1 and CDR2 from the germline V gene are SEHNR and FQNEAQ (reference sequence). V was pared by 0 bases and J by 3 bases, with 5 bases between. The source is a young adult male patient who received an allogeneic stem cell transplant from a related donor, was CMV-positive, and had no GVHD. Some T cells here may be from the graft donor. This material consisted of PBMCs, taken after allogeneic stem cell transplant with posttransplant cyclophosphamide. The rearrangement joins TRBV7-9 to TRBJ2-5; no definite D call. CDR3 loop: CASSLARKETQYF. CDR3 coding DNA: TGTGCCAGCAGCTTAGCCCGTAAAGAGACCCAGTACTTC. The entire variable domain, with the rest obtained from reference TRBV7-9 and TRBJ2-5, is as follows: DTGVSQNPRHKITKRGQNVTFRCDPISEHNRLYWYRQTLGQGPEFLTYFQNEAQLEKSRLLSDRFSAERPKGSFSTLEIQRTEQGDSAMYLCASSLARKETQYFGPGTRLLVL.